This TCR beta chain originates from a study of blood T cell repertoires in COVID-19. Overall study: Samples taken during acute and convalescent COVID-19 were collected in the United States, Italy and Spain. PBMCs, B-cell-depleted T cells, or T cells provided the cDNA or gDNA that made up the material.

Repertoires were generated with immunoSEQ multiplex PCR, while TCRdb's copy carries only in-frame clones and drops some. This repertoire shows 150,000 or so clones, around nine tenths found once; its top ten account for about 4.4%. It was during active infection that Seattle patients were enrolled and then longitudinally followed. The sequencing sample was made of peripheral blood. This receptor was obtained from a man between 60 and 70 years old with COVID-19, enrolled during active disease.

Here the CDR3 DNA reads TGTGCCAGCTCACGGCAGACGAACACCGGGGAGCTGTTTTTT. Its protein is CASSRQTNTGELFF. The rearrangement links TRBV18 to TRBJ2-2; no definite D call. Deletions cut 4 bases from V and 0 bases from J, with 6 bases between. Germline CDR1 KGHSH, CDR2 LQKENI. The CDR3 spans 14 residues.